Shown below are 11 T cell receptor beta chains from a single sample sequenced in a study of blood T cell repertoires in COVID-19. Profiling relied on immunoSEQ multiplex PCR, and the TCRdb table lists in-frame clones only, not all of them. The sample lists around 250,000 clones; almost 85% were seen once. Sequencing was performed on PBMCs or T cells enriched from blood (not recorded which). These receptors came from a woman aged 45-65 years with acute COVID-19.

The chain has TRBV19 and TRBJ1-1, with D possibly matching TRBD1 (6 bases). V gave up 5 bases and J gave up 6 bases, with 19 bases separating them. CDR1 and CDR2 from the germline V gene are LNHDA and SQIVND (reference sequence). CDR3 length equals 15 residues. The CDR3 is CASSSNTGGRSEAFF. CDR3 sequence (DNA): TGTGCCAGTAGTTCCAACACGGGGGGCAGGTCTGAAGCTTTCTTT. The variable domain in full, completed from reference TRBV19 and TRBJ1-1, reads DGGITQSPKYLFRKEGQNVTLSCEQNLNHDAMYWYRQDPGQGLRLIYYSQIVNDFQKGDIAEGYSVSREKKESFPLTVTSAQKNPTAFYLCASSSNTGGRSEAFFGQGTRLTVV.

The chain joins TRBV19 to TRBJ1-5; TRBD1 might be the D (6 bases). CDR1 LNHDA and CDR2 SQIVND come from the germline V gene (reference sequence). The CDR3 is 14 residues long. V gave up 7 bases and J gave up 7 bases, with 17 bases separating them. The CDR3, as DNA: TGTGCCAGTACTGGAACAGGGACGCGACAGCCCCAGCATTTT. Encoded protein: CASTGTGTRQPQHF.

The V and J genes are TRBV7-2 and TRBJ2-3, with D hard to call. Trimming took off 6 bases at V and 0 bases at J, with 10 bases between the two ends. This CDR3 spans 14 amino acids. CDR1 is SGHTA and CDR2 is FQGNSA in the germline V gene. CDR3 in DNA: TGTGCCAGCAGGTTCGGTGGTAGCACAGATACGCAGTATTTT. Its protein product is CASRFGGSTDTQYF.

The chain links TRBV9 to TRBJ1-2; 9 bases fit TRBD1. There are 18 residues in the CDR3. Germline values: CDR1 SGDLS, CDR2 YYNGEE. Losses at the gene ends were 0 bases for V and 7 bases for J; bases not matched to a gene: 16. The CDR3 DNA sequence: TGTGCCAGCAGCGTAGGGGGGACAGGGCTTTCAGTTATACGTGGCTACACCTTC. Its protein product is CASSVGGTGLSVIRGYTF.

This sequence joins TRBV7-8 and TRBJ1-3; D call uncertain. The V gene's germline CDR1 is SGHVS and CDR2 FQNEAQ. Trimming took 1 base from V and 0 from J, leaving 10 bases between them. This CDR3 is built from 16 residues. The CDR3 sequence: CASSLGRSGSGNTIYF. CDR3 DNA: TGTGCCAGCAGCTTAGGTAGATCGGGCTCTGGAAACACCATATATTTT.

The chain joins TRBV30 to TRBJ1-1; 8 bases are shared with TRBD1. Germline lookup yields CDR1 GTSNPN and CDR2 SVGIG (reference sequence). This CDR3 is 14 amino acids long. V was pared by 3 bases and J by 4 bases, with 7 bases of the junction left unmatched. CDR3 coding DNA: TGTGCCTGGAGCGAGACAGGGGTGGGCACTGAAGCTTTCTTT. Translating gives CAWSETGVGTEAFF.

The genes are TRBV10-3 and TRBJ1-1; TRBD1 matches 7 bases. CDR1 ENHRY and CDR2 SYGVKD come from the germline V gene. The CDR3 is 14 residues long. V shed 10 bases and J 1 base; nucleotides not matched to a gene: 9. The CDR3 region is CATARDSSNTEAFF. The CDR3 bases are TGTGCCACCGCACGGGACAGTTCGAACACTGAAGCTTTCTTT.

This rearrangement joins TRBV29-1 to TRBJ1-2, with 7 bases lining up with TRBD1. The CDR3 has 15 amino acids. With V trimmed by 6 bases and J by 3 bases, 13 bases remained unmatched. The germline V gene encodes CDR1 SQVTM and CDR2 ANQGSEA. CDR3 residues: CSVAKQQGRYYGYTF. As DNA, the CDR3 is TGCAGCGTAGCGAAGCAACAGGGGCGATACTATGGCTACACCTTC.

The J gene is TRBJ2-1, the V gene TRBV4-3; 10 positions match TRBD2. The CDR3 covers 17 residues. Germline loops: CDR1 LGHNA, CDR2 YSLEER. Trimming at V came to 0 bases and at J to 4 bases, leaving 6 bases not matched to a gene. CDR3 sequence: CASSQERTSGFYNEQFF. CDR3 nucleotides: TGCGCCAGCAGCCAAGAGAGGACTAGCGGATTTTACAATGAGCAGTTCTTC.

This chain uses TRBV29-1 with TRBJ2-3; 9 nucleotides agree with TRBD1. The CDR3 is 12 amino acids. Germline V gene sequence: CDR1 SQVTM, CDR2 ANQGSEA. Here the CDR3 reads CRVTGGTDTQYF. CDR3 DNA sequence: TGCAGAGTGACAGGGGGAACAGATACGCAGTATTTT.

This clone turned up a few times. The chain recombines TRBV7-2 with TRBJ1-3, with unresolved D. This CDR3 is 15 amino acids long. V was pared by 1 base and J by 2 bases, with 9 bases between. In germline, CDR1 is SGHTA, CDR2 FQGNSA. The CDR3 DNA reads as TGTGCCAGCAGCTTAGGAATACAACCTGGAAACACCATATATTTT. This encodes CASSLGIQPGNTIYF.